The 32 T cell receptor beta chains below come from one sample, sequenced in a study of blood T cell repertoires in COVID-19. Profiled with immunoSEQ multiplex PCR; TCRdb holds only in-frame clones, not every one. The table lists about 250,000 clones, approximately 83% of them singletons. Sequenced material: PBMCs or T cells enriched from blood (not recorded which). The receptors were gathered from a woman aged 30 to 39 who had recovered from COVID-19.

The chain combines TRBV19 with TRBJ2-6, with 9 bases aligning to TRBD1. Germline V CDR1 and CDR2: LNHDA, SQIVND (reference sequence). J lost 4 bases, V lost 2 bases, and 15 bases had no gene match. The CDR3 has 20 amino acids. CDR3 sequence (DNA): TGTGCCAGTAGTATAATTCGGGACAGGGTGGTAAGGGTCGGGGCCAACGTCCTGACTTTC. It is translated as CASSIIRDRVVRVGANVLTF.

The CDR3 nucleotides are TGTGCCAGCAGTCCCCGGGGAGGGGTCGAAAAACTGTTTTTT. Its translation is CASSPRGGVEKLFF. The chain recombines TRBV27 with TRBJ1-4; possible D gene TRBD1, 5 bases. Germline V gene sequence: CDR1 MNHEY, CDR2 SMNVEV (reference sequence). The ends were cut back, 5 bases at V and 8 bases at J, with 15 bases in the middle. This CDR3 is 14 amino acids long.

The V and J genes are TRBV4-2 and TRBJ2-7; no clear D. Trimming pared 0 bases from V and 0 bases from J, leaving 12 bases between. Germline V CDR1 and CDR2: LGHNA, YNFKEQ. CDR3 length equals 16 residues. Written as DNA, the CDR3 is TGTGCCAGCAGCCAAGATTTGCCAGGTAGCTCCTACGAGCAGTACTTC. Its translation: CASSQDLPGSSYEQYF.

This clone was counted once. The CDR3 region has the DNA TGTGCCAGCAGCTTACACAGGGGGGATAACTATGGCTACACCTTC. It translates to CASSLHRGDNYGYTF. V is TRBV5-6 and J is TRBJ1-2; 8 bases fit TRBD1. Germline values: CDR1 SGHDT, CDR2 YYEEEE. The J segment lost 1 base and the V segment lost 2 bases, leaving 4 bases of the junction unmatched. The CDR3 sequence is 15 residues long.

This clone turned up a few times. J is TRBJ1-5 and V is TRBV5-4, with D hard to call. The CDR3 contains 16 residues. CDR1 and CDR2 (germline): SGHNT, YYREEE (reference sequence). The V end was cut by 1 base, the J end by 1 base, with 12 bases between. The CDR3 here is CASSLWETESNQPQHF. Written as DNA, the CDR3 is TGTGCCAGCAGCTTGTGGGAGACGGAGAGCAATCAGCCCCAGCATTTT.

The V and J genes are TRBV13 and TRBJ2-7, with 9 bases identical to TRBD2. From germline, CDR1 is PRHDT and CDR2 FYEKMQ (reference sequence). Losses at the gene ends were 1 base for V and 3 bases for J; bases not matched to a gene: 13. This CDR3 region has 18 residues. The CDR3 loop is CASSLAPTVAGGFYEQYF. In DNA, the CDR3 is TGTGCCAGCAGCTTAGCCCCGACAGTTGCGGGAGGGTTCTACGAGCAGTACTTC. The full variable domain, with the rest looked up from reference TRBV13 and TRBJ2-7, is AAGVIQSPRHLIKEKRETATLKCYPIPRHDTVYWYQQGPGQDPQFLISFYEKMQSDKGSIPDRFSAQQFSDYHSELNMSSLELGDSALYFCASSLAPTVAGGFYEQYFGPGTRLTVT.

This chain joins TRBV2 and TRBJ2-6, with D perhaps matching TRBD1 (5 bases). From germline, CDR1 is SNHLY and CDR2 FYNNEI. This CDR3 comprises 17 residues. V shed 7 bases and J shed 1 base, with 17 bases lying between them. CDR3 region: CASTRQSSLSGANVLTF. The DNA for the CDR3 is TGTGCCAGCACCAGACAGAGTTCGCTTTCTGGGGCCAACGTCCTGACTTTC.

V usage is TRBV9 and J usage is TRBJ1-2; TRBD1 agrees at 7 bases. Germline values: CDR1 SGDLS, CDR2 YYNGEE. The J segment lost 11 bases and the V segment lost 6 bases, leaving 10 bases of the junction unmatched. The length of the CDR3 is 12 residues. The CDR3 DNA reads TGTGCCAGCAAGTCGAGTGACAGGGCGTACACCTTC. Amino acid sequence: CASKSSDRAYTF.

About this clone itself: Other DNA sequences of this sample code for an identical CDR3. This chain connects TRBV7-9 to TRBJ1-1; perhaps TRBD1 as D (6 bases). CDR1 is SEHNR and CDR2 is FQNEAQ in the germline V gene (reference sequence). This CDR3 region has 14 residues. V was clipped by 5 bases and J by 0 bases, with 10 bases between them. The CDR3 nucleotides read TGTGCCAGCAGCCTCGGGACAATGAACACTGAAGCTTTCTTT. It codes for CASSLGTMNTEAFF.

The chain joins TRBV5-6 to TRBJ1-2, with a possible D match to TRBD1 (6 bases). V was shortened by 2 bases and J by 4 bases, with 12 bases between the two germline ends. Per germline, CDR1 SGHDT and CDR2 YYEEEE. The CDR3 contains 14 residues. This chain's CDR3 is CASSLRQASYGYTF. Here the CDR3 DNA reads TGTGCCAGCAGCTTAAGACAGGCGAGCTATGGCTACACCTTC.

V usage is TRBV5-4 and J usage is TRBJ1-1; 7 positions agree with TRBD1. The germline gives CDR1 SGHNT, CDR2 YYREEE (reference sequence). The CDR3 runs to 15 residues. J lost 0 bases, V lost 4 bases, and 6 bases had no gene match. The CDR3 sequence: CASSPDRALNTEAFF. Written as DNA, the CDR3 is TGTGCCAGCAGCCCAGACAGGGCGTTGAACACTGAAGCTTTCTTT.

CDR3: CASSTSGSLTGELFF. DNA of the CDR3: TGTGCCAGTTCCACTAGCGGGAGCTTAACCGGGGAGCTGTTTTTT. This rearrangement joins TRBV9 to TRBJ2-2, with TRBD2 matching 11 bases. With V trimmed by 8 bases and J by 5 bases, 8 bases remained unmatched. The CDR3 contains 15 residues. CDR1 is SGDLS and CDR2 is YYNGEE in the germline V gene.

The chain recombines TRBV10-1 with TRBJ2-1; 8 nucleotides align to TRBD2. The CDR3 contains 17 residues. Germline V CDR1 and CDR2: WNHNN, SYGVQD (reference sequence). J was trimmed by 9 bases and V by 2 bases; bases with no gene match: 15. The chain's CDR3 is CASSEVGIAGSGGEQFF. The DNA for the CDR3 is TGCGCCAGCAGTGAGGTTGGGATAGCGGGATCAGGCGGTGAGCAGTTCTTC.

This rearrangement joins TRBV29-1 to TRBJ1-1; TRBD1 matches 8 bases. Per germline, CDR1 SQVTM and CDR2 ANQGSEA. V lost 4 bases, J lost 2 bases, and 9 bases stayed unmatched. CDR3 length: 15 residues. The CDR3 protein is CSVGITGGSNTEAFF. The CDR3 region has the DNA TGCAGCGTTGGAATAACAGGGGGAAGCAACACTGAAGCTTTCTTT.

The V and J genes are TRBV11-2 and TRBJ1-2; D is possibly TRBD1 (6 bases). The V gene lost 5 bases and the J gene lost 4 bases, with 11 bases spanning the gap. Germline V CDR1 and CDR2: SGHAT, FQNNGV. The CDR3 runs 13 residues. The CDR3 DNA is TGTGCCAGCAGCCGGACAGTTCGCTATGGCTACACCTTC. It translates to CASSRTVRYGYTF.

The chain links TRBV6-4 to TRBJ2-7, with 10 bases matching TRBD1. Germline V gives CDR1 MRHNA, CDR2 SNTAGT. With V trimmed by 5 bases and J by 11 bases, 21 bases remained unmatched. This CDR3 has 17 residues. This chain's CDR3 is CASSYYWGGTGAFGEYF. CDR3 DNA sequence: TGTGCCAGCAGTTATTACTGGGGGGGGACAGGGGCCTTCGGGGAGTACTTC.

The chain combines TRBV2 with TRBJ1-5; no definite D call. V lost 6 bases and J 4 bases, leaving 10 bases between the germline ends. The CDR3 totals 13 residues. Per germline, CDR1 SNHLY and CDR2 FYNNEI. DNA of the CDR3: TGTGCCAGCAGGACCCAGGAAAATCAGCCCCAGCATTTT. Translation gives CASRTQENQPQHF.

This chain joins TRBV15 and TRBJ1-1; no clear D. V was cut by 3 bases and J by 1 base, with 12 bases left in between. The length of the CDR3 is 15 residues. Germline V gene data show CDR1 as LNHNV and CDR2 as YYDKDF (reference sequence). The CDR3: CATSSREIGNTEAFF. CDR3 sequence (DNA): TGTGCCACCAGCAGCCGGGAAATCGGGAACACTGAAGCTTTCTTT.

This chain links TRBV5-1 with TRBJ2-1; 12 bases align to TRBD2. Germline V gene data show CDR1 as SGHRS and CDR2 as YFSETQ. Germline trimming cut 6 bases from V and 7 bases from J; bases unmatched to any gene: 11. CDR3 length: 16 amino acids. As DNA, the CDR3 is TGCGCCAGCACCACCAAAGGAGGACTAGCGGGGAATGAGCAGTTCTTC. Its translation is CASTTKGGLAGNEQFF.

The rearrangement joins TRBV10-3 to TRBJ2-1; 9 nucleotides agree with TRBD1. Losses at the gene ends were 4 bases for V and 8 bases for J; bases not matched to a gene: 12. Germline lookup yields CDR1 ENHRY and CDR2 SYGVKD. The CDR3 contains 16 residues. Here the CDR3 reads CAISGQGDREVYEQFF. Here the CDR3 DNA reads TGTGCCATCAGTGGTCAAGGGGACAGGGAAGTTTATGAGCAGTTCTTC.

This chain links TRBV5-6 with TRBJ2-7; 8 bases agree with TRBD2. This CDR3 has 14 amino acids. The ends lost 0 bases at V and 5 bases at J; junction bases unmatched: 4. CDR1 is SGHDT and CDR2 is YYEEEE in the germline V gene. The CDR3 region has the DNA TGTGCCAGCAGCTTGGCGGGAGGGCCGCACGAGCAGTACTTC. Encoded protein: CASSLAGGPHEQYF.

The genes are TRBV27 and TRBJ2-1, with 10 bases lining up with TRBD2. The V gene end was trimmed by 2 bases and the J gene end by 8 bases; junction bases not matched to a gene: 3. This CDR3 has 14 residues. CDR1 and CDR2 (germline): MNHEY, SMNVEV (reference sequence). The CDR3 DNA sequence: TGTGCCAGCAGTTTAAGGCTAGCGGGAGATGAGCAGTTCTTC. This encodes CASSLRLAGDEQFF.

V usage is TRBV9 and J usage is TRBJ2-1; D is undetermined. CDR1 and CDR2 from the germline V gene are SGDLS and YYNGEE. The V gene lost 0 bases and the J gene lost 8 bases, with 3 bases spanning the gap. The CDR3 is 11 residues long. CDR3 in amino acids: CASSVDYEQFF. The CDR3 DNA sequence: TGTGCCAGCAGCGTAGACTATGAGCAGTTCTTC.

The chain links TRBV16 to TRBJ1-1; no clear D. The CDR3 loop spans 14 amino acids. Trimming took 5 bases from V and 1 from J, leaving 11 bases between them. Germline V gene lookup returns CDR1 KGHSY and CDR2 FQNENV. CDR3 DNA: TGTGCCAGCAGCTGGTGGCAGAAGAACACTGAAGCTTTCTTT. Translated, it gives CASSWWQKNTEAFF.

The chain is built from TRBV6-5 and TRBJ2-7; 9 bases agree with TRBD2. V shed 6 bases and J 6 bases; nucleotides not matched to a gene: 12. CDR3 length: 15 residues. The germline V gene encodes CDR1 MNHEY and CDR2 SVGAGI. The CDR3 is CASRAAVAGASEQYF. Written as DNA, the CDR3 is TGTGCCAGCAGGGCCGCGGTAGCGGGAGCGTCCGAGCAGTACTTC.

This chain uses TRBV6-2 or TRBV6-3 with TRBJ2-3; possible D gene TRBD2, 6 bases. The CDR3 consists of 18 residues. V was pared by 2 bases and J by 2 bases, with 20 bases between. CDR1 and CDR2 from the germline V gene are MNHEY and SVGEGT. The CDR3 DNA sequence: TGTGCCAGCAGTTACGACCTTACTAGGACTATTTACACAGATACGCAGTATTTT. Protein product: CASSYDLTRTIYTDTQYF.

The chain employs TRBV30 and TRBJ1-1; D may be TRBD1 (6 bases). Looked up from germline, CDR1 is GTSNPN and CDR2 is SVGIG (reference sequence). The CDR3 has 13 residues. Trimming removed 4 bases at V and 0 bases at J, with 9 bases between. This CDR3 is CAWTRGVNTEAFF. The CDR3 DNA follows: TGTGCCTGGACCAGGGGCGTGAACACTGAAGCTTTCTTT.

The V and J genes are TRBV3-1 (or the pseudogene TRBV3-2) and TRBJ2-2; 7 nucleotides agree with TRBD1. This CDR3 has 16 residues. The J segment lost 1 base and the V segment lost 5 bases, leaving 7 bases of the junction unmatched. CDR1 LGHDT and CDR2 YNNKEL come from the germline V gene (reference sequence). CDR3 bases: TGTGCCAGCAGCAAAAGACGACAGGGGAACACCGGGGAGCTGTTTTTT. Translated: CASSKRRQGNTGELFF.

The genes are TRBV11-2 and TRBJ1-2; tentatively, D is TRBD1 (5 bases). Germline V gene lookup returns CDR1 SGHAT and CDR2 FQNNGV. The CDR3 loop spans 16 amino acids. V lost 1 base and J lost 6, with 18 bases in between. CDR3 in DNA: TGTGCCAGCAGCTTAGGGGCGGCAGGGATGGCTAATGGCTACACCTTC. Translated: CASSLGAAGMANGYTF.

The rearrangement links TRBV30 to TRBJ2-7; TRBD1 matches 8 bases. Germline V gene sequence: CDR1 GTSNPN, CDR2 SVGIG (reference sequence). Losses at the gene ends were 2 bases for V and 5 bases for J; bases not matched to a gene: 8. The CDR3 length is 14 residues. This CDR3 reads CAWSLGQGMNEQYF. DNA of the CDR3: TGTGCCTGGAGTCTCGGACAGGGAATGAACGAGCAGTACTTC.

In this sample, this clone turned up once. The chain recombines TRBV19 with TRBJ1-1; a possible D gene is TRBD1 (5 bases). Germline lookup yields CDR1 LNHDA and CDR2 SQIVND (reference sequence). The CDR3 is 15 residues long. V was trimmed by 7 bases and J by 1 base, leaving 16 bases between them. The CDR3 loop is CASNPPQGTNTEAFF. The DNA for the CDR3 is TGTGCCAGTAACCCCCCGCAGGGAACGAACACTGAAGCTTTCTTT.

This chain uses TRBV27 with TRBJ1-1; D gene ambiguous. The V gene lost 7 bases and the J gene lost 1 base, with 13 bases spanning the gap. The CDR3 consists of 14 residues. The germline gives CDR1 MNHEY, CDR2 SMNVEV (reference sequence). CDR3 residues: CASMAPFTNTEAFF. DNA of the CDR3: TGTGCCAGCATGGCCCCGTTTACGAACACTGAAGCTTTCTTT.